A selection of T cell receptor beta chains follows, all from one sample in a study of blood T cells in healthy people across ages. TCRdb independently ran MiXCR on the 5' RACE reads; one entry per CDR3 protein. This sample has roughly 500,000 distinct CDR3 sequences; about 25% occur once, and the top ten carry about a fifth. Sequenced sample: blood. The source is a woman in her sixties or seventies in good health. Each CDR3 is given without its conserved first and last residue. Size values are once, few and many counts, or a class for expanded clones, and some rows have none.

cdr3_aa,j_call,v_call,clone_size
SAIKGHEQF,NA,TRBV20-1,few
AISSGTDYGYT,TRBJ1-2,TRBV10-3,few
AWSVLVFVYFYGYT,TRBJ1-2,TRBV30,NA
ASSQDRLAGASQY,TRBJ2-3,TRBV4-3,few
SVESRNEKLF,TRBJ1-4,TRBV29-1,NA
ASSQSTGNYGYT,TRBJ1-2,TRBV4-2,few
SARYADQPQH,TRBJ1-5,TRBV29-1,few
ASSQDQQSTGELF,TRBJ2-2,TRBV4-3,few
ASSNQGSPDNEQF,TRBJ2-1,TRBV7-2,few
ASSLRSGVAGAYEQY,TRBJ2-7,TRBV11-3,few
ASSLIGRTSNQPQH,TRBJ1-5,TRBV6-2/TRBV6-3,NA
ASSPRTSGRYEQY,NA,TRBV12-3/TRBV12-4,NA
ASSLGTQHNEQF,TRBJ2-1,TRBV5-1,NA
SVLGPNEKLF,TRBJ1-4,TRBV29-1,many
ATSDQQGGNQPQH,TRBJ1-5,TRBV24-1,NA
ASSQADVLREQY,TRBJ2-7,TRBV19,few
ASSLIAPQETQY,TRBJ2-5,TRBV7-2,few
SVGGGNTDTQY,TRBJ2-3,TRBV29-1,NA
ASRTSGGAPGKSYNEQF,TRBJ2-1,TRBV12-3/TRBV12-4,few
ASSRGGSGNQPQH,TRBJ1-5,TRBV7-9,NA
ASSFEGQGYTEAF,TRBJ1-1,TRBV7-2,NA
AWSGGYEQY,TRBJ2-7,TRBV30,few
ASSLSQGGGYT,TRBJ1-2,TRBV5-1,many
ASSYVDFQETQY,TRBJ2-5,TRBV5-1,few
ASSRGGGSYGYT,TRBJ1-2,TRBV12-3/TRBV12-4,NA
SARKLADHSGANVLT,TRBJ2-6,TRBV20-1,NA
ASTPGPLEAF,TRBJ1-1,TRBV7-9,few
ASSPLASGDSYEQY,TRBJ2-7,TRBV3-1,few
ASSLELAGIQETQY,TRBJ2-5,TRBV7-8,few
ASNGQGTLQETQY,TRBJ2-5,TRBV12-3/TRBV12-4,NA
ASSLVPITGELF,TRBJ2-2,TRBV7-6,NA
ASSTSGGRRGATDTQY,TRBJ2-3,TRBV6-1,NA
ASSDEAF,TRBJ1-1,TRBV7-9,NA
ASSFSKDEQY,NA,TRBV7-9,NA
ASSPTDRGFYGYT,TRBJ1-2,TRBV7-2,once
ASSPQLASEQF,TRBJ2-1,TRBV12-3/TRBV12-4,NA
ASGWGRTEAF,TRBJ1-1,TRBV6-5,NA
ASSYPRTGGNTGELF,TRBJ2-2,TRBV6-6,NA
ASSIDNSGREQF,TRBJ2-1,TRBV19,few
SVEVGGGTEAF,TRBJ1-1,TRBV29-1,NA
ASSQTGTQETQY,TRBJ2-5,TRBV4-1,few
ATSGDRGTEAF,TRBJ1-1,TRBV24-1,NA
AWSTGTNSGNTIY,TRBJ1-3,TRBV30,NA
SARGEINEKLF,TRBJ1-4,TRBV20-1,few
SASNEGLFYEQY,TRBJ2-7,TRBV20-1,NA
ASSLRQGHYGYT,TRBJ1-2,TRBV5-1,few
SARIEETQY,TRBJ2-5,TRBV20-1,NA
ASSPVSDHYGYT,TRBJ1-2,TRBV18,NA
ASRRGLNTGELF,TRBJ2-2,TRBV6-6,NA
ASSSSDRAYNEQF,TRBJ2-1,TRBV6-5,NA